One sample yielded the 9 T cell receptor beta chains listed below, sequenced in a study of HIV-infected patients and healthy controls. The repertoire came from unfractionated whole blood and reflected all unsorted peripheral T cells. Approximately 510 ng RNA was reverse transcribed with alpha and beta constant-region primers. Alpha and beta chain libraries were made separately by chain-specific third strand synthesis with multiplexing indices. TCRdb passed the 5' RACE reads through MiXCR, listing each CDR3 protein once. The sample carries some 13,000 distinct CDR3 sequences, 9.5% to 13% recorded once. Material: blood. These receptors were obtained from an adult in good health.

This clonotype was seen at least ten times. CDR3 in amino acids: CASSRDRSSGSNTGELFF. Written as DNA, the CDR3 is TGTGCCAGCAGCCGGGACCGATCTAGCGGGAGTAACACCGGGGAGCTGTTTTTT. The rearrangement uses TRBV5-4 and TRBJ2-2; 10 bases map to TRBD2. Germline CDR1 is SGHNT and CDR2 is YYREEE (reference sequence). V lost 4 bases to trimming and J lost 2 bases; unmatched junction nucleotides: 11. The CDR3 is 18 amino acids.

This clonotype is labeled as medium-sized. The genes are TRBV20-1 and TRBJ1-2; D is ambiguous. The CDR3 extends over 15 amino acids. The germline V and J ends were trimmed by 4 bases and 2 bases, with 17 bases remaining between them. Germline CDR1 and CDR2: DFQATT and SNEGSKA (reference sequence). The CDR3: CSAIRGSEANYGYTF. The CDR3 region has the DNA TGCAGTGCTATACGCGGATCGGAGGCAAACTATGGCTACACCTTC.

This clonotype was seen a handful of times. J is TRBJ2-1 and V is TRBV7-9; D is unresolved. V was shortened by 4 bases and J by 6 bases, with 10 bases between the two germline ends. Germline assignment: CDR1 SEHNR and CDR2 FQNEAQ (reference sequence). This CDR3 has 13 residues. The CDR3 nucleotides are TGTGCCAGCAGCTCCCCTCTTATCAATGAGCAGTTCTTC. Protein sequence: CASSSPLINEQFF.

The chain combines TRBV7-9 with TRBJ2-5; D is unresolved. Trimming stripped 4 bases from V and 1 base from J, with 13 bases between. Looked up from germline, CDR1 is SEHNR and CDR2 is FQNEAQ (reference sequence). There are 15 residues in the CDR3. This CDR3 is CASSSKDGLQETQYF. DNA for the CDR3: TGTGCCAGCAGCTCAAAAGACGGCCTCCAAGAGACCCAGTACTTC.

This clonotype was seen only once. The CDR3 sequence is CAWSVRGRTNEQFF. The CDR3 nucleotides read TGTGCCTGGAGTGTACGCGGCAGGACGAATGAGCAGTTCTTC. The chain is built from TRBV30 and TRBJ2-1, with no clear D. Deletions cut 0 bases from V and 7 bases from J, with 13 bases between. Germline V lookup: CDR1 GTSNPN, CDR2 SVGIG (reference sequence). The CDR3 totals 14 residues.

This clonotype is medium-sized. The V and J genes are TRBV27 and TRBJ1-5; D might be TRBD1 (6 bases). Germline V gives CDR1 MNHEY, CDR2 SMNVEV (reference sequence). The V and J ends lost 6 bases and 1 base respectively, with 10 bases between them. The CDR3 extends over 14 amino acids. The CDR3 coding sequence is TGTGCCAGCAGCAGGGGTTCGAGCAATCAGCCCCAGCATTTT. It yields the protein CASSRGSSNQPQHF.

This clonotype is termed medium-sized. This rearrangement joins TRBV12-3 or TRBV12-4 to TRBJ1-4; D remains unclear. The CDR3 has 11 amino acids. V shed 6 bases and J shed 14 bases, with 13 bases lying between them. The CDR3 reads CASSPSRTLFF. The CDR3, as DNA: TGTGCCAGCAGCCCTTCTCGAACTCTGTTTTTT.

This chain uses TRBV5-4 with TRBJ2-2, with D uncertain. The CDR3 runs to 15 residues. The V gene's germline CDR1 is SGHNT and CDR2 YYREEE (reference sequence). The V and J ends lost 4 bases and 2 bases respectively, with 12 bases between them. CDR3 residues: CASSHLADNTGELFF. The CDR3 DNA sequence: TGTGCCAGCAGCCACCTGGCAGACAACACCGGGGAGCTGTTTTTT.

This chain links TRBV19 with TRBJ2-1, with TRBD1 as a possible D gene (5 bases). The CDR3 contains 13 residues. Trimming cost V 3 bases and J 10 bases, with 13 bases left between them. Per germline, CDR1 LNHDA and CDR2 SQIVND (reference sequence). The CDR3 DNA follows: TGTGCCAGTAGTATCGCAGGGCGCACCGAGCAGTTCTTC. As protein: CASSIAGRTEQFF.